This T cell receptor beta chain stems from a study of molecular identifiers for immune sequencing clone quantification. Study-wide points: Barcode collisions between identical TCR molecules could shrink estimates of highly expanded clone sizes.

Every naive CD8 library was made from between roughly 17,000 and 1,000,000 sorted cells with 10%, 30% or 50% RNA. When naive CD8 T cells were sorted, they were gated as CD8+CD4-CCR7+CD45RA+. In its sample, this clonotype was seen many times. Its specificity is unknown. Methods described previously, with TCR primers listed, were used for bulk TCR libraries. A single record per CDR3 protein comes from TCRdb applying MiXCR to the PCR reads. Of some 650,000 distinct CDR3 sequences detected, roughly 21% appear once; the ten largest clones hold 0.85% to 0.9%. This receptor was identified in a human donor in good health. Some libraries in this study had Jurkat cell RNA spiked in. The sample comprised naive CD8+ T cells from blood, with Jurkat cell RNA spiked in. This sample's subset: FACS-sorted CD8+CD4-CCR7+CD45RA+ naive T cells.

The CDR3 here is CASSLSSTQETQYF. CDR3 sequence (DNA): TGTGCCAGCAGTTTGTCAAGCACCCAAGAGACCCAGTACTTC. This sequence joins TRBV12-3 or TRBV12-4 and TRBJ2-5, with D hard to call. Trimming removed 3 bases at V and 1 base at J, with 9 bases between. There are 14 residues in the CDR3.